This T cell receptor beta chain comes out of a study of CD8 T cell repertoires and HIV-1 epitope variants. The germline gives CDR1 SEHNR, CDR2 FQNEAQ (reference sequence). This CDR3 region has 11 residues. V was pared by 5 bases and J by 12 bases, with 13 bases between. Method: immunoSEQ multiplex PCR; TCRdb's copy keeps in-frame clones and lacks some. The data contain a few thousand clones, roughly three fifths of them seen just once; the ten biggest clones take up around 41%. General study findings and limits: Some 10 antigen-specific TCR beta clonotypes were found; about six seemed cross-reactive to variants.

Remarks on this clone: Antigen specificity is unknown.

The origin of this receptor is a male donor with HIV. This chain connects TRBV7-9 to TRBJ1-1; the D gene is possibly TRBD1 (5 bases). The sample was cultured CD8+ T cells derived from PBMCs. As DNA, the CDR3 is TGTGCCAGCAGCCGGGACCGAGGCACTTTCTTT. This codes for CASSRDRGTFF.